The T cell receptor beta chain described here comes from a study of blood T cells in healthy people across ages. Whole-study findings and limits: PBMCs were not sorted, which prevented a conclusive comparison of naive versus antigen-experienced cells. Samples with more naive T cells showed higher observed beta diversity. Higher diversity and more naive CD4+ cells were features of long-lived donors, compared to aged donors.

Note on this clonotype: Its antigen is currently unknown.

Donation came from healthy Caucasian individuals in Russia who were aged 6 to 90. Combining a sample-barcoded 5' primer with a J-beta primer mix, a second PCR ran for about 6 to 12 cycles. In TCRdb, the 5' RACE reads were re-called with MiXCR into one record per CDR3 protein. The data hold 1.5 million to 1.9 million distinct CDR3 sequences, with roughly two fifths observed a single time. Trimming left V 1 base short and J 4 bases short, with 19 bases between. Germline-derived CDR1 and CDR2 are SGHTA and FQGNSA. The CDR3 length is 17 residues. The TCR was taken from a young woman in good health. V and J are TRBV7-2 and TRBJ1-2; D is undetermined. Material for sequencing was blood. CDR3 sequence reads: CASSLDQILVGSYGYTF. CDR3 DNA: TGTGCCAGCAGCTTAGACCAAATTTTGGTCGGGTCCTATGGCTACACCTTC.